This T cell receptor beta chain stems from a study of shared clonotypes between healthy human individuals. The trim removed 2 bases at V and 1 base at J, leaving 3 bases unmatched. The CDR3 spans 15 residues. Germline CDR1 reads MNHNY; CDR2 reads SVGAGI (reference sequence). Assay runs were performed at deep level. Sequencing was performed with immunoSEQ multiplex PCR; in TCRdb, only in-frame clones are kept and a portion is missing. The data contain 750,000 to 1,000,000 clones, approximately 92% of them singletons. With regard to this clone: The antigen is undetermined.

Positively selected for CCR7, the CD45RO-negative cells used as naive CD8 cells excluded terminally differentiated effector memory CD45RA+ cells. General observations from the study: The diversity represented, both genetic and in exposure history, was limited by few donors. How much donors shared clonotypes was expected to be affected by sequencing depth.

This chain uses TRBV6-6 with TRBJ1-1, with 8 bases fitting TRBD1. Source material: naive CD8+ T cells sorted from blood. The receptor's source is a man under 40 in good health. The CDR3 loop is CASSYQGARNTEAFF. Here the CDR3 DNA reads TGTGCCAGCAGTTACCAGGGGGCGAGGAACACTGAAGCTTTCTTT.